The sequence of this T cell receptor (beta chain) was determined in a study of siplizumab effects on memory and regulatory T cells (dated by TCRdb to between 2017 and 2020). For context, the study as a whole: The study looked at the effect of siplizumab, an anti-CD2 antibody, on alloreactive T-cell subsets in allogeneic mixed lymphocyte reactions made from human PBMCs. Overall study results and their limits: Because sequences below about 10^-5 frequency were poorly captured, only a minor fraction of alloreactive clones could be mapped to unstimulated subsets. Among mappable alloreactive CD4+ clones, the Treg-derived fraction averaged approximately 63% with siplizumab versus 25% to 30% in control reactions. Whether proliferating Tregs from siplizumab cultures actually had suppressive function was not functionally confirmed. Siplizumab significantly reduced the cumulative frequency of alloreactive sequences traceable to unstimulated CD4+ memory T cells. Unstimulated naive T cells appeared more diverse than memory T cells, and naive cells seemed to contribute substantially to the alloresponse. Roughly 80-97% of proliferating CD4+ or CD8+ clones could not be assigned a naive or memory phenotype.

The library was produced with the immunoSEQ multiplex PCR assay. Around 94,000 TCR templates per sample were assayed on the deep sequencing platform. Genomic DNA extracted from sorted T cells was used for TCRbeta CDR3 sequencing. Per the source publication's procedure: Clonal analysis of TCRbeta CDR3 data was done in the R programming language. Comparing unstimulated samples against CFSE-low samples taken after the reaction was how alloreactive CD4+ and CD8+ clones were defined. Alloreactive CD4+ clones were assigned to regulatory or non-regulatory origin by matching sequences to sorted unstimulated Treg and non-Treg repertoires. Held by TCRdb, this immuneACCESS table contains in-frame sequences only and omits some clones. Under half of the omission traces to an unresolved V gene where checked; the cause of the rest is unknown. Clonal size and the V and J genes are those of that table, whereas D and trimming came from the DNA. The sample records some 100,000 clones, approximately 94% of which are singletons. About 0.6% of the sample is held by the ten biggest clonotypes.

Sorted unstimulated T cells and proliferating T cells recovered from mixed lymphocyte reactions were subjected to TCRbeta CDR3 sequencing. Fresh whole blood from 9 to 10 HLA-typed healthy donors served as the source for isolating PBMCs. To map where alloreactive clones came from, CD4+ regulatory T cells in the unstimulated state were FACS-sorted. Including the terminal cysteine and phenylalanine, the CDR3 comprises 15 residues. Only the CDR3 DNA is retained, 45 bases long and in frame from the first base. CDR1 and CDR2 are read off the germline V gene as MNHEY and SVGAGI. V is reduced by 0 bases and J by 5 bases, leaving a spacing of 13 bases between them. Points on this clone: It has no known antigen specificity. The record has no base qualities; no much larger clone is one base away.

Sequences were obtained from Tregs sorted from blood. This TCR derives from a human donor in good health. The receptor chain draws on TRBV6-5 and TRBJ1-1; a weak D assignment points to TRBD1 (6 bases agree). The CDR3 protein: CASSYSGGVGTEAFF. The nucleotide sequence is given as TGTGCCAGCAGTTACTCAGGGGGAGTCGGTACTGAAGCTTTCTTT.